The rows below give T cell receptor beta chains drawn from one sample of a study of CD8+ T cells in alopecia areata. Libraries were prepared by immunoSEQ multiplex PCR; TCRdb keeps only in-frame clonotypes and omits some of them. The sample lists about 140,000 clones, about 51% occurring once. Sequences were derived from CD4+ T cells sorted from blood, sampled at week 0. These TCRs come from a human donor with alopecia areata. The CDR3 runs from the conserved cysteine through the conserved F or W. A D gene is named only where the DNA matches it firmly. Clone size is stated in some rows and not others, as once, few, many or a class when expanded.

TRBV27	TRBJ2-5	.	.	TGTGCCAGCAGTTTATTGAGGAGCCAAGAGACCCAGTACTTC	CASSLLRSQETQYF
TRBV15	TRBJ1-4	TRBD1	few	TGTGCCACCAGCAAAACAGGGGGAAGGAATGAAAAACTGTTTTTT	CATSKTGGRNEKLFF
TRBV15	TRBJ2-5	TRBD2	.	TGTGCCACCAGCAGAGGGACGGTAGCGGGAGAAAGGGAGACCCAGTACTTC	CATSRGTVAGERETQYF
TRBV6-5	TRBJ2-7	.	few	TGTGCCAGCAGTCCCGCCCAGGTAACCTCCTACGAGCAGTACTTC	CASSPAQVTSYEQYF
TRBV7-9	TRBJ1-6	TRBD1	.	TGTGCCAGCAGCTTAGTCGGGACAGGGAATTCACCCCTCCACTTT	CASSLVGTGNSPLHF
TRBV6-5	TRBJ2-3	TRBD1	.	TGTGCCAGCGGAAGACAGGGGGCAAGCACAGATACGCAGTATTTT	CASGRQGASTDTQYF
TRBV27	TRBJ2-7	TRBD2	once	TGTGCCAGCAGTTTTTATAGCGGGAGTTACGAGCAGTACTTC	CASSFYSGSYEQYF
TRBV25-1	TRBJ2-2	TRBD2	.	TGTGCCAGCCGGGAGGGGGGACACGACACCGGGGAGCTGTTTTTT	CASREGGHDTGELFF
TRBV2	TRBJ2-5	.	few	TGTGCCAGCAGCGCCTCCGAAAGTGAAGAGACCCAGTACTTC	CASSASESEETQYF
TRBV7-2	TRBJ2-1	.	.	TGTGCCAGCAGCTTTACCGGGGCCGCCTACAATGAGCAGTTCTTC	CASSFTGAAYNEQFF
TRBV5-1	TRBJ2-2	TRBD2	.	TGCGCCAGCAGCGGAGCCGGGACCCGGGGGGCCGGGGAGCTGTTTTTT	CASSGAGTRGAGELFF
TRBV5-4	TRBJ2-7	.	few	TGTGCCAGCAGCTTGAGAGGGGAGCAGTACTTC	CASSLRGEQYF
TRBV29-1	TRBJ1-2	.	.	TGCAGCGTGGGGGACCCTAGGGGCTACACCTTC	CSVGDPRGYTF
TRBV5-6	TRBJ2-4	.	few	TGTGCCAGCAGCTTTTACAGGGTTGAGGGGAGAAACATTCAGTACTTC	CASSFYRVEGRNIQYF
TRBV15	TRBJ2-7	.	.	TGTGCCACCAGCAGCTATTCTCGGGTCGAGCAGTACTTC	CATSSYSRVEQYF
TRBV29-1	TRBJ2-1	TRBD2	few	TGCAGCGTTTACGGGGGGGTGCTCAGCTCCTACAATGAGCAGTTCTTC	CSVYGGVLSSYNEQFF
TRBV7-9	TRBJ2-7	TRBD2	.	TGTGCCAGCAGCTTAGCGGGAGGGCGCTCCTACGAGCAGTACTTC	CASSLAGGRSYEQYF
TRBV29-1	TRBJ2-5	.	.	TGCAGCATCACCCGGGGCATTGGAGAGACCCAGTACTTC	CSITRGIGETQYF
TRBV29-1	TRBJ2-5	.	few	TGCAGCGGAACCGGACAGGCGACGGGGGGGACCCAGTACTTC	CSGTGQATGGTQYF
TRBV29-1	TRBJ2-3	TRBD1	.	TGCAGCTCTGGGACAGGCACAGATACGCAGTATTTT	CSSGTGTDTQYF
TRBV29-1	TRBJ1-3	.	.	TGCAGCGTGGCCGCTGGAAACACCATATATTTT	CSVAAGNTIYF
TRBV29-1	TRBJ2-7	.	.	TGCAGCGTTGGGGCAGTCTACGAGCAGTACTTC	CSVGAVYEQYF
TRBV7-3	TRBJ2-3	.	.	TGTGCCAGCAGCTTATCCGTGGGAGATACGCAGTATTTT	CASSLSVGDTQYF
TRBV29-1	TRBJ2-1	.	.	TGCAGCGGAGACGGGGTAGGGGGATTTGGGAGTGAGCAGTTCTTC	CSGDGVGGFGSEQFF
TRBV7-6	TRBJ2-3	.	few	TGTGCCAGCAGCCCAAGGTCCCAGTATTTCACAGATACGCAGTATTTT	CASSPRSQYFTDTQYF
TRBV29-1	TRBJ2-3	TRBD2	.	TGCAGCGTTGTTTCACCTAGCGGGAGAACAGATACGCAGTATTTT	CSVVSPSGRTDTQYF
TRBV4-1	TRBJ2-1	TRBD2	once	TGCGCCAGCAGCCACGGGGGGGGCGTGCAACAGTTCTTC	CASSHGGGVQQFF
TRBV7-8	TRBJ2-1	TRBD2	.	TGTGCCAGCACGGGGCGGGAGGGAAGGAATGAGCAGTTCTTC	CASTGREGRNEQFF
TRBV6-5	TRBJ1-2	.	.	TGTGCCAGCAGCCGGACCGGGACGAACTATGGCTACACCTTC	CASSRTGTNYGYTF
TRBV9	TRBJ1-3	.	.	TGTGCCAGCAGCCCCTTAGACTCCGGAAACACCATATATTTT	CASSPLDSGNTIYF
TRBV27	TRBJ2-7	.	.	TGTGCCAGCAATAGAAGGGGACTTCCCAGCTCCTACGAGCAGTACTTC	CASNRRGLPSSYEQYF
TRBV13	TRBJ2-5	.	.	TGTGCCAGCAGCCCCCGGCCGGGAAGGGTCGCAGAGACCCAGTACTTC	CASSPRPGRVAETQYF
TRBV7-2	TRBJ2-7	.	.	TGTGCCAGCAGCCGAGGGGGCTCCTACGAGCAGTACTTC	CASSRGGSYEQYF
TRBV13	TRBJ2-1	.	.	TGTGCCAGCAGCACAAATAGGGGGGAACGGGACTGGACCTACAATGAGCAGTTCTTC	CASSTNRGERDWTYNEQFF
TRBV28	TRBJ2-3	.	.	TGTGCCAGCTCCCGGGGGGCTGCAGATACGCAGTATTTT	CASSRGAADTQYF
TRBV4-1	TRBJ1-2	.	.	TGCGCCAGCAGCCAAGACGCAGGGGCGCCGTCCTATGGCTACACCTTC	CASSQDAGAPSYGYTF
TRBV4-1	TRBJ2-3	TRBD2	.	TGCGCCAGCAGCCTAATAGCGGGAGCTGCAGATACGCAGTATTTT	CASSLIAGAADTQYF
TRBV30	TRBJ2-4	.	.	TGTGCCTGGAGTAGGGGGCAGGGAGGAAACATTCAGTACTTC	CAWSRGQGGNIQYF
TRBV5-1	TRBJ2-5	.	.	TGCGCCAGCAGCTTGGCCGGGAACCCAGGAGGCGGGCAAGAGACCCAGTACTTC	CASSLAGNPGGGQETQYF
TRBV29-1	TRBJ1-2	.	few	TGCAGCGTTGAAGATCGAGCAGCCGACGGGGGCTACACCTTC	CSVEDRAADGGYTF
TRBV29-1	TRBJ1-3	.	few	TGCAGCGTAGACGGACGGGACTCTGGAAACACCATATATTTT	CSVDGRDSGNTIYF
TRBV30	TRBJ1-4	.	.	TGTGCCTCGGTGGACTTTCGGGCTAATGAAAAACTGTTTTTT	CASVDFRANEKLFF
TRBV2	TRBJ2-1	.	.	TGTGCCAGCAGTGAAGCCTTGGGGACCTACAATGAGCAGTTCTTC	CASSEALGTYNEQFF
TRBV29-1	TRBJ1-4	.	few	TGCAGCGTTGAGTCTCAGGGAAAAGAAAAACTGTTTTTT	CSVESQGKEKLFF
TRBV7-2	TRBJ2-7	.	few	TGTGCCAGCAGCTTAGCCCAGACTAGGTACCGTTACGAGCAGTACTTC	CASSLAQTRYRYEQYF
TRBV29-1	TRBJ2-2	TRBD1	few	TGCAGCGCCGGGACAGGGACGGCCGGGGAGCTGTTTTTT	CSAGTGTAGELFF
TRBV29-1	TRBJ2-5	.	few	TGCAGCGTTGTGCCCCTCCCGACAGTTGGCGGGGAGACCCAGTACTTC	CSVVPLPTVGGETQYF
TRBV30	TRBJ1-1	TRBD1	.	TGTGCCTGGAGCCGACAGGGGGTTGCCGAAGCTTTCTTT	CAWSRQGVAEAFF
TRBV30	TRBJ1-3	.	once	TGTGCCTGGGTCCCTTTTCGGTCGAGCTCTGGAAACACCATATATTTT	CAWVPFRSSSGNTIYF
TRBV15	TRBJ2-1	TRBD2	few	TGTGCCACCAGCCGAGTGCGGGCTAGCGGGAGCAATGAGCAGTTCTTC	CATSRVRASGSNEQFF
TRBV11-2	TRBJ2-7	TRBD2	.	TGTGCCAGCAGCTTAGGCGCGGGAGTTGACGAGCAGTACTTC	CASSLGAGVDEQYF
TRBV2	TRBJ2-1	.	once	TGTGCCAGCAGTGAACAGGTCGTCTACAATGAGCAGTTCTTC	CASSEQVVYNEQFF
TRBV10-3	TRBJ2-5	.	.	TGTGCCATCAGTGAGTCGAAGGGGCCAGAGACCCAGTACTTC	CAISESKGPETQYF
TRBV28	TRBJ1-5	.	few	TGTGCCAGCCGTCGGGCCTCCGGGGAGCAGCCCCAGCATTTT	CASRRASGEQPQHF